This T cell receptor (beta chain) is drawn from a study of cytomegalovirus exposure and HLA in healthy donors. This clone has just one count. Trimming took 6 bases from V and 5 from J, leaving 8 bases between them. This CDR3 is built from 12 residues. CDR1 and CDR2 from the germline V gene are LNHDA and SQIVND (reference sequence). Sequencing used immunoSEQ multiplex PCR; TCRdb keeps in-frame clones, though not all of them. The sample lists tens of thousands of clones; around 94% were seen once. The sample comprised PBMCs. The rearrangement uses TRBV19 and TRBJ2-1; D is ambiguous. This TCR came from a woman between 18 and 29 years old in good health and CMV-seropositive. The CDR3 here is CASSPTDNEQFF. The CDR3 DNA reads as TGTGCCAGTAGCCCTACGGACAATGAGCAGTTCTTC.